Sequencing of this TCR beta chain was carried out in a study of T cell changes during pregnancy in multiple sclerosis. Germline lookup yields CDR1 SGHDT and CDR2 YYEEEE. The ends were cut back, 6 bases at V and 0 bases at J, with 13 bases in the middle. The CDR3 sequence is 14 residues long. This table comes from immunoSEQ multiplex PCR, and its TCRdb copy is limited to in-frame clones, with some not included. The sample gives some 70,000 clones, about 92% of which show up once; less than 4% is in the top ten. This TCR came from a female donor in good health, enrolled as a control in a pregnancy study. The sequenced sample was CD8+ T cells from peripheral blood mononuclear cells, obtained in the third trimester of pregnancy. The chain couples TRBV5-6 to TRBJ2-7; tentative D call: TRBD2 (7 bases). The CDR3 DNA reads TGTGCCAGCACCACCGGGGGGCCCTCCTACGAGCAGTACTTC. It is translated as CASTTGGPSYEQYF.